Sequencing of this T cell receptor beta chain was carried out in a study of blood T cell repertoires in COVID-19. Repertoires were generated with immunoSEQ multiplex PCR, while TCRdb's copy carries only in-frame clones and drops some. Of some 200,000 clones in the sample, over 75% were seen once. Trimming took 3 bases from V and 1 from J; bases not matched to a gene: 6. CDR3 size: 16 residues. From germline, CDR1 is KGHDR and CDR2 SFDVKD. This TCR derives from a man aged 30 to 45 in a cohort exposed to, infected with or recovered from COVID-19 (not recorded which). The sequencing input was PBMCs or T cells enriched from blood (not recorded which). The chain is built from TRBV24-1 and TRBJ2-5, with 8 bases aligning to TRBD1. The CDR3 sequence is CATSDHRDRRQETQYF. CDR3 DNA: TGTGCCACCAGTGATCACAGGGACAGGCGCCAAGAGACCCAGTACTTC.